This passage covers 14 T cell receptor beta chains from one sample sequenced in a study of control samples from healthy donors and cancer patients. Sequencing used immunoSEQ multiplex PCR; TCRdb keeps in-frame clones, though not all of them. There are 100,000 to 150,000 clones in the sample; 75% to 95% occur only once, and roughly 2.5% lies in the top ten. Sequenced input: blood. These receptors were taken from a man aged 35 to 55 in good health.

The rearrangement uses TRBV5-1 and TRBJ2-5; D is ambiguous. The ends were cut back, 0 bases at V and 5 bases at J, with 5 bases in the middle. CDR3 length equals 12 residues. Germline V gene sequence: CDR1 SGHRS, CDR2 YFSETQ. The CDR3 nucleotides read TGCGCCAGCAGCTTGGAGTGGGAGACCCAGTACTTC. It yields the protein CASSLEWETQYF. Filled out from reference TRBV5-1 and TRBJ2-5, the complete variable domain reads KAGVTQTPRYLIKTRGQQVTLSCSPISGHRSVSWYQQTPGQGLQFLFEYFSETQRNKGNFPGRFSGRQFSNSRSEMNVSTLELGDSALYLCASSLEWETQYFGPGTRLLVL.

The chain has TRBV12-1 and TRBJ2-2; the table's D call TRBD2 went unverified against the DNA. TRBV12-1 is a pseudogene locus. CDR3 length equals 16 residues. The CDR3 reads CASSFRSGGATGELFF. CDR3 DNA: TGTGCCAGCAGCTTTCGTAGCGGGGGGGCCACCGGGGAGCTGTTTTTT.

The CDR3 region is CASSSILRTDGKTQYF. The CDR3 DNA is TGTGCCAGCAGCTCCATTTTACGGACAGATGGGAAGACCCAGTACTTC. The rearrangement links TRBV7-6 to TRBJ2-5, with D possibly TRBD1 on 6 matching bases. This CDR3 spans 16 amino acids. CDR1 is SGHVS and CDR2 is FNYEAQ in the germline V gene. The germline V and J ends were trimmed by 4 bases and 6 bases, with 21 bases remaining between them.

The rearrangement joins TRBV7-2 to TRBJ2-1, with 10 nucleotides matching TRBD2. V was pared by 3 bases and J by 3 bases, with 2 bases of the junction left unmatched. Germline values: CDR1 SGHTA, CDR2 FQGNSA. This CDR3 spans 15 amino acids. The CDR3 region is CASSFRTSGYNEQFF. The CDR3 DNA sequence: TGTGCCAGCAGCTTCAGGACTAGCGGCTACAATGAGCAGTTCTTC.

The gene calls are TRBV6-5 and TRBJ1-3; a weak D match, TRBD1 (5 bases). CDR3 length: 15 amino acids. V was clipped by 4 bases and J by 0 bases, with 10 bases between them. Per the germline V gene, CDR1 is MNHEY and CDR2 is SVGAGI. Here the CDR3 reads CASSSTGLSGNTIYF. For the CDR3, the DNA is TGTGCCAGCAGTTCCACAGGCCTCTCTGGAAACACCATATATTTT.

This rearrangement joins TRBV11-2 to TRBJ2-2, with D uncertain. Germline loops: CDR1 SGHAT, CDR2 FQNNGV. This CDR3 has 15 residues. Trimming took off 1 base at V and 1 base at J, with 7 bases between the two ends. The CDR3, as DNA: TGTGCCAGCAGCTTAGGGACGAGGAACACCGGGGAGCTGTTTTTT. Residues: CASSLGTRNTGELFF.

The CDR3 loop is CAWSVPTGTGANVLTF. CDR3 DNA: TGTGCCTGGAGTGTACCGACAGGGACTGGGGCCAACGTCCTGACTTTC. The gene calls are TRBV30 and TRBJ2-6; 7 bases line up with TRBD1. The CDR3 loop spans 16 amino acids. Germline assignment: CDR1 GTSNPN and CDR2 SVGIG (reference sequence). V trimming: 0 bases; J trimming: 2 bases; junction bases outside the gene matches: 4. The full variable domain, rest sourced from reference TRBV30 and TRBJ2-6, is SQTIHQWPATLVQPVGSPLSLECTVEGTSNPNLYWYRQAAGRGLQLLFYSVGIGQISSEVPQNLSASRPQDRQFILSSKKLLLSDSGFYLCAWSVPTGTGANVLTFGAGSRLTVL.

The genes are TRBV7-3 and TRBJ2-7; 7 positions match TRBD2. The CDR3 totals 15 residues. V lost 2 bases to trimming and J lost 2 bases; unmatched junction nucleotides: 6. Germline V lookup: CDR1 SGHTA, CDR2 FQGTGA. The CDR3 is CASSLELAPTYEQYF. DNA of the CDR3: TGTGCCAGCAGCTTAGAACTAGCGCCTACCTACGAGCAGTACTTC.

The chain combines TRBV10-2 with TRBJ2-7, with 9 nucleotides matching TRBD1. The V segment lost 8 bases and the J segment 0 bases; nucleotides outside the gene matches: 11. Germline lookup yields CDR1 WSHSY and CDR2 SAAADI. CDR3 length: 16 amino acids. The DNA for the CDR3 is TGCGCCAGCTCGTGGGGCCGGGACAGGGCCTCCTACGAGCAGTACTTC. Its translation: CASSWGRDRASYEQYF.

The chain carries TRBV9 and TRBJ2-3; TRBD2 is a possible D gene (5 bases). CDR1 is SGDLS, CDR2 YYNGEE, per germline. This CDR3 contains 15 residues. Deletions cut 4 bases from V and 0 bases from J, with 12 bases between. CDR3 in amino acids: CASSKDSSSTDTQYF. CDR3 sequence (DNA): TGTGCCAGCAGCAAGGACTCTTCTAGCACAGATACGCAGTATTTT.

This clone came up a few times. The CDR3 DNA reads as TGTGCCAGCAGCTCCGGGACAGCCTATAATTCACCCCTCCACTTT. This sequence encodes CASSSGTAYNSPLHF. The chain links TRBV5-4 to TRBJ1-6, with 7 bases matching TRBD1. The CDR3 runs 15 residues. With 3 bases clipped from V and 2 bases from J, the junction kept 2 bases outside the gene matches. The germline V gene has CDR1 SGHNT and CDR2 YYREEE (reference sequence). Using reference TRBV5-4 and TRBJ1-6 for the parts outside the CDR3, the full variable domain is ETGVTQSPTHLIKTRGQQVTLRCSSQSGHNTVSWYQQALGQGPQFIFQYYREEENGRGNFPPRFSGLQFPNYSSELNVNALELDDSALYLCASSSGTAYNSPLHFGNGTRLTVT.

This clone was detected only once. The chain links TRBV19 to TRBJ2-3, with 8 bases aligning to TRBD2. CDR1 is LNHDA and CDR2 is SQIVND in the germline V gene (reference sequence). The CDR3 loop spans 13 amino acids. After removal of 8 bases from V and 3 bases from J, the junction contained 4 bases not matched to a gene. CDR3 sequence (DNA): TGTGCCAGTGGACTAGCTGGTACAGATACGCAGTATTTT. Amino acid sequence: CASGLAGTDTQYF.

This sequence joins TRBV12-3 or TRBV12-4 and TRBJ1-2, with 7 bases lining up with TRBD1. The J segment lost 8 bases and the V segment lost 6 bases, leaving 9 bases of the junction unmatched. This CDR3 spans 13 amino acids. CDR3 sequence: CASSPDRVLGYTF. CDR3 DNA: TGTGCCAGCAGCCCTGACAGGGTATTGGGCTACACCTTC.

The rearrangement uses TRBV2 and TRBJ1-3; D not resolved. This CDR3 comprises 15 residues. The V end lost 7 bases, the J end lost 0 bases, and 13 bases lay between the germline ends. The germline V gene has CDR1 SNHLY and CDR2 FYNNEI. CDR3 amino acids: CASTEEAISGNTIYF. Written as DNA, the CDR3 is TGTGCCAGCACGGAGGAAGCCATCTCTGGAAACACCATATATTTT.